The T cell receptor beta chain described here comes from a study of T cells expressing NK-cell markers. Study-wide points: NKG2C+ dominant clonotype frequencies in 5 or 6 donors were about 1.0-8% of CD8+ T cells.

TCRdb reworked the 5' RACE reads into one entry per CDR3 protein, no DNA. Reported are some 410,000 distinct CDR3 sequences; the ten largest clones contain under 7.5%. In regard to this clonotype: The antigen is undetermined.

This sequence originates from a woman between 18 and 69 years old in good health. Material: blood T cells: a sorted CD56 or NKG2C T cell subset, CD4+ or CD8+ T cells, or bulk PBMC T cells (not recorded which).

The CDR3 spells CASSLGTPFSYEQYF. This chain joins TRBV3-1 and TRBJ2-7; TCRdb's D call of TRBD2 is untestable without DNA. The CDR3 length is 15 residues. The germline gives CDR1 LGHDT, CDR2 YNNKEL (reference sequence).